This T cell receptor (beta chain) was sequenced for a study of vaccination and CD4 T cells after COVID-19. Study-wide background: Median time from COVID diagnosis to post-COVID sampling was about 100 days (35 to 161). Three convalescent patients gave samples at day 14 post-vaccination, and they were sampled again at days 161 to 241 post-vaccination. Overlapping spike peptides of SARS-CoV-2, HCoV-NL63, HCoV-OC43 and HCoV-229E stimulated the cells.

Trimming cost V 8 bases and J 3 bases, with 17 bases left between them. The length of the CDR3 is 14 residues. Germline CDR1 is MNHNS and CDR2 is SASEGT. Sequence data for DNA of cultured CD4+ T cells were generated by the Oncomine TCR Beta short-read assay. One entry per CDR3 protein, called by TCRdb with MiXCR from the PCR reads. The sample contains about 23,000 distinct CDR3 sequences, around 46% of which appear only once. In regard to this clonotype: The antigen is not known.

The time point denotes: late sampling 161 to 241 days after vaccination in three convalescent patients. Sample treatment: approximately nine-day PBMC culture with coronavirus spike peptide pools or control peptides (ViraFEST assay). The TCR comes from a human donor who had recovered from COVID-19. The specimen was CD4+ T cells from blood, cultured in vitro, collected about 7 months after SARS-CoV-2 vaccination. This chain connects TRBV6-1 to TRBJ2-7; the D gene is possibly TRBD1 (7 bases). CDR3 DNA sequence: TGTGCCAGCCTTAAAACCAGGGGGGACTACGAGCAGTACTTC. Its translation is CASLKTRGDYEQYF.